These 15 T cell receptor beta chains were sequenced from one sample in a study of blood T cell repertoires in COVID-19. Measured with immunoSEQ multiplex PCR; TCRdb has only the in-frame clones, and not every one. The data show fewer than 300,000 clones, 85% seen once. Sequencing was carried out using PBMCs or T cells enriched from blood (not recorded which). The receptors were gathered from a woman between 45 and 65 years old who had recovered from COVID-19.

The rearrangement uses TRBV19 and TRBJ2-1; TRBD2 agrees at 9 bases. This CDR3 comprises 15 residues. Germline V gene sequence: CDR1 LNHDA, CDR2 SQIVND (reference sequence). The trim removed 6 bases at V and 9 bases at J, leaving 12 bases unmatched. In DNA, the CDR3 is TGTGCCAGTAGCGCCGGGACTAGCCGTTCAAGTGAGCAGTTCTTC. This sequence encodes CASSAGTSRSSEQFF.

The chain employs TRBV21-1 and TRBJ1-2; the table's D call, TRBD1, has no DNA check behind it. TRBV21-1 is assigned pseudogene status. The CDR3 runs 13 residues. DNA for the CDR3: TGTGCCAGCAGCAAGGGACAGACCTATGGCTACACCTTC. Its protein is CASSKGQTYGYTF.

The genes are TRBV9 and TRBJ2-2; D unclear. Germline CDR1 is SGDLS and CDR2 is YYNGEE. There are 13 residues in the CDR3. V was trimmed by 3 bases and J by 8 bases, leaving 11 bases between them. In DNA form, the CDR3 reads TGTGCCAGCAGCGCTACAAACGGGGGGGAGCTGTTTTTT. Protein sequence: CASSATNGGELFF.

The chain is built from TRBV6-5 and TRBJ2-3; D is unclear. Germline CDR1 MNHEY, CDR2 SVGAGI. This CDR3 comprises 16 residues. Trimming removed 0 bases from V and 6 bases from J, with 16 bases in between. The CDR3 sequence is CASSYSVSLRPDTQYF. CDR3 nucleotides: TGTGCCAGCAGTTACTCTGTTAGCTTAAGACCCGATACGCAGTATTTT.

This chain links TRBV23-1 with TRBJ1-5, with a tentative D call TRBD1 (5 bases). TRBV23-1 is recorded as an ORF, its role being uncertain. Trimming took off 5 bases at V and 0 bases at J, with 14 bases between the two ends. The CDR3 totals 16 residues. CDR3 sequence reads: CASSNGGNPSNQPQHF. Written as DNA, the CDR3 is TGCGCCAGCAGTAACGGGGGGAACCCTAGCAATCAGCCCCAGCATTTT.

In DNA, the CDR3 is TGTGCCAGCAGTTTAGCGGGGAGCACAGATACGCAGTATTTT. Amino acid sequence: CASSLAGSTDTQYF. The chain recombines TRBV6-2 or TRBV6-3 with TRBJ2-3; 8 nucleotides agree with TRBD2. Per the germline V gene, CDR1 is MNHEY and CDR2 is SVGEGT. The CDR3 is 14 residues long. V lost 4 bases, J lost 0 bases, and 0 bases stayed unmatched.

CDR3 amino acids: CASSRAGSDTQYF. In nucleotides, the CDR3 is TGTGCCAGCAGCCGTGCGGGGTCAGATACGCAGTATTTT. The V call is TRBV11-2, the J call TRBJ2-3, with D tentatively TRBD2 (6 bases). Trimming cost V 5 bases and J 4 bases, with 10 bases left between them. This CDR3 contains 13 residues. CDR1 SGHAT and CDR2 FQNNGV come from the germline V gene.

The rearrangement uses TRBV4-1 and TRBJ1-2; 11 bases are shared with TRBD1. The germline V gene has CDR1 MGHRA and CDR2 YSYEKL. The CDR3 totals 15 residues. Trimming cost V 3 bases and J 4 bases; bases outside gene matches: 4. The CDR3 here is CASSHGTGGIYGYTF. In DNA form, the CDR3 reads TGCGCCAGCAGCCATGGGACAGGGGGAATCTATGGCTACACCTTC.

The chain carries TRBV20-1 and TRBJ2-1; TRBD2 aligns across 11 bases. The V gene end was trimmed by 3 bases and the J gene end by 4 bases; junction bases not matched to a gene: 5. The CDR3 runs to 15 residues. The germline V gene encodes CDR1 DFQATT and CDR2 SNEGSKA (reference sequence). CDR3 nucleotides: TGCAGTGCTAGTCTCCGACTAGCGGGGTACAATGAGCAGTTCTTC. It translates to CSASLRLAGYNEQFF.

The CDR3 reads CASRHTGPGPQAPLHF. The CDR3 region has the DNA TGTGCCAGCAGACACACAGGACCAGGGCCCCAAGCACCCCTCCACTTT. The chain uses TRBV25-1 and TRBJ1-6, with D possibly being TRBD1 (5 bases). V gave up 6 bases and J gave up 11 bases, with 23 bases separating them. The CDR3 is 16 amino acids. Germline V CDR1 and CDR2: MGHDK, SYGVNS.

V and J are TRBV7-9 and TRBJ1-2; D not resolved. The CDR3 runs to 13 residues. Trimming took off 5 bases at V and 8 bases at J, with 15 bases between the two ends. The germline CDR1 and CDR2 sequences are SEHNR and FQNEAQ (reference sequence). As DNA, the CDR3 is TGTGCCAGCAGCGTGTCCCCGGGATACGGCTACACCTTC. This translates into CASSVSPGYGYTF. The whole variable domain, filled in from reference TRBV7-9 and TRBJ1-2, reads DTGVSQNPRHKITKRGQNVTFRCDPISEHNRLYWYRQTLGQGPEFLTYFQNEAQLEKSRLLSDRFSAERPKGSFSTLEIQRTEQGDSAMYLCASSVSPGYGYTFGSGTRLTVV.

This clone was picked up a small number of times. V is TRBV5-1 and J is TRBJ1-5, with D hard to call. This CDR3 region has 15 residues. The V and J ends lost 0 bases and 9 bases respectively, with 16 bases between them. The germline V gene has CDR1 SGHRS and CDR2 YFSETQ. The DNA for the CDR3 is TGCGCCAGCAGCTTGGATGGACGGGGAACGGGGCCCCAGCATTTT. Protein product: CASSLDGRGTGPQHF.

J is TRBJ2-2 and V is TRBV3-1 (or the pseudogene TRBV3-2), with D unclear. Trimming removed 4 bases from V and 4 bases from J, with 7 bases in between. From germline, CDR1 is LGHDT and CDR2 YNNKEL (reference sequence). The CDR3 is made up of 13 amino acids. CDR3 amino acids: CASSRGGTGELFF. As DNA, the CDR3 is TGTGCCAGCAGCCGAGGTGGCACCGGGGAGCTGTTTTTT.

The gene calls are TRBV28 and TRBJ2-3, with 11 bases identical to TRBD2. V lost 7 bases and J lost 1; bases outside the gene matches: 4. The CDR3 extends over 15 amino acids. Germline CDR1 reads MDHEN; CDR2 reads SYDVKM. The CDR3 region has the DNA TGTGCCAGCATTAGCGGGGGGGCCCGCACAGATACGCAGTATTTT. Amino acid sequence: CASISGGARTDTQYF.

V is TRBV4-1 and J is TRBJ2-7, with TRBD1 identical over 8 bases. The trim removed 1 base at V and 2 bases at J, leaving 7 bases unmatched. CDR1 is MGHRA and CDR2 is YSYEKL in the germline V gene. The CDR3 has 16 amino acids. The CDR3, as DNA: TGCGCCAGCAGCCAAGGCAGGGGGCGCTTCCCCTACGAGCAGTACTTC. As protein: CASSQGRGRFPYEQYF.